These 4 T cell receptor beta chains were all obtained from the same sample, sequenced in a study of T cell repertoires in cytomegalovirus infection. From the reads, TCRdb called clonotypes with MiXCR, one entry per CDR3 protein. The table includes about a million distinct CDR3 sequences, roughly 31% detected once. Which antigens these TCRs recognize remains unknown. The specimen was cultured CD8+ T cells from PBMCs, collected from culture after CMV antigen stimulation. The receptors stem from a human donor in good health (CMV status not recorded). Some clones in this sample may be carry-over from other donors' samples.

Ten or more counts support this clonotype. V and J are TRBV7-9 and TRBJ2-1; 11 bases match TRBD2. CDR3 length: 17 residues. Trimming at V came to 4 bases and at J to 7 bases, leaving 12 bases not matched to a gene. Germline CDR1 reads SEHNR; CDR2 reads FQNEAQ (reference sequence). This CDR3 is CASSSTSGGQQINEQFF. The CDR3 DNA reads TGTGCCAGCAGCTCCACTAGCGGGGGTCAACAAATTAATGAGCAGTTCTTC.

This chain uses TRBV7-9 with TRBJ2-1; the D is unclear. Germline V gene lookup returns CDR1 SEHNR and CDR2 FQNEAQ (reference sequence). The length of the CDR3 is 15 residues. V lost 4 bases and J 0 bases, leaving 10 bases between the germline ends. Written as DNA, the CDR3 is TGTGCCAGCAGCTCTTCTAGACTCTCCTACAATGAGCAGTTCTTC. Encoded protein: CASSSSRLSYNEQFF.

The rearrangement joins TRBV4-1 to TRBJ2-2, with 8 bases lining up with TRBD1. The CDR3 consists of 18 residues. V lost 0 bases, J lost 1 base, and 7 bases stayed unmatched. Germline V CDR1 and CDR2: MGHRA, YSYEKL. The CDR3 DNA follows: TGCGCCAGCAGCCAAGATTTGAGGACAGGGAAGAACACCGGGGAGCTGTTTTTT. Translation: CASSQDLRTGKNTGELFF.

The chain employs TRBV12-3 or TRBV12-4 and TRBJ2-3, with D tentatively TRBD2 (5 bases). The V end was cut by 6 bases, the J end by 0 bases, with 10 bases between. The CDR3 spans 14 residues. The CDR3 DNA reads TGTGCCAGCAGGACTAATCCTAGCACAGATACGCAGTATTTT. Translation gives CASRTNPSTDTQYF.